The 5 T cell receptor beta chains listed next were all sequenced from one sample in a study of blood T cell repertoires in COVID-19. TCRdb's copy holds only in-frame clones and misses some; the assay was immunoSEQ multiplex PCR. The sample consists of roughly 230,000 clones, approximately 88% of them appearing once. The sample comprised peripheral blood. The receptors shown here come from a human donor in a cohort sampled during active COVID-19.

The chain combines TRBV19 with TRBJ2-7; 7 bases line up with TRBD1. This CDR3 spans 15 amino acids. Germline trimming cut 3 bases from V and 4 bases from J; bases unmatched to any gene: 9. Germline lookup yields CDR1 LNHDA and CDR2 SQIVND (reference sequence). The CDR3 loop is CASSIDREGPYEQYF. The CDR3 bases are TGTGCCAGTAGTATTGACAGGGAAGGTCCATACGAGCAGTACTTC.

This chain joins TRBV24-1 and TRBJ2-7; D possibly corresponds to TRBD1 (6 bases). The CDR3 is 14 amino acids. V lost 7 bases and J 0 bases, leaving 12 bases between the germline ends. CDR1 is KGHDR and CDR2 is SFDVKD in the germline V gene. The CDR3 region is CATSRTDFSYEQYF. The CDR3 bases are TGTGCCACCAGCCGGACAGATTTCTCCTACGAGCAGTACTTC.

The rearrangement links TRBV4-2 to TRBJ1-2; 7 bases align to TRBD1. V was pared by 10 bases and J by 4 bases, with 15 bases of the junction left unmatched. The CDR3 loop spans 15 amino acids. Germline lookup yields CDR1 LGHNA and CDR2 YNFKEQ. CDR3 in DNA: TGTGCCACCCACTCTCCTGACAGGGACCTCTATGGCTACACCTTC. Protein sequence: CATHSPDRDLYGYTF.

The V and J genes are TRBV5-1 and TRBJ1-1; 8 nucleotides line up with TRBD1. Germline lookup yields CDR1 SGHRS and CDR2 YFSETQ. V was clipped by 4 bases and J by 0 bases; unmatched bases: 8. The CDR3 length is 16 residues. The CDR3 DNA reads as TGCGCCAGCAGCCACTCACCGGGACAGGTGAACACTGAAGCTTTCTTT. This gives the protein CASSHSPGQVNTEAFF.

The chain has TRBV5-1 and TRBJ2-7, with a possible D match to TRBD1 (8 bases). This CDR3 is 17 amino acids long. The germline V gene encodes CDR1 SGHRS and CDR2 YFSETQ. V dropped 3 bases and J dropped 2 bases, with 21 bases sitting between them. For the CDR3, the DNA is TGCGCCAGCAGCTCAAAACAGGGGGGGACAGGAACCTACGAGCAGTACTTC. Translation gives CASSSKQGGTGTYEQYF.